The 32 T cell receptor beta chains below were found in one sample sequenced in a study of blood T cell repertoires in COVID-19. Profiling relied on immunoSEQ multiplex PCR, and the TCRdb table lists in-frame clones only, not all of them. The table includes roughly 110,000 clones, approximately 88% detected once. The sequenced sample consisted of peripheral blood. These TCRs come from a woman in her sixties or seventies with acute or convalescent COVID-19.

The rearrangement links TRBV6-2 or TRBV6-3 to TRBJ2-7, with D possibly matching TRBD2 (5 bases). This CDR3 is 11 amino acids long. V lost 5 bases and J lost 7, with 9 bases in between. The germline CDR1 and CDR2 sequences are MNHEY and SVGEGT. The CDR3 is CASSAPGEQYF. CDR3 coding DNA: TGTGCCAGCAGTGCCCCGGGGGAGCAGTACTTC.

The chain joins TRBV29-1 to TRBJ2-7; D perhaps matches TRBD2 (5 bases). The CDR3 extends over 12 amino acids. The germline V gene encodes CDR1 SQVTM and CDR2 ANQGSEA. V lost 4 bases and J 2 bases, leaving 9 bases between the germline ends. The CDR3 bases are TGCAGCGTTGCCGGGGTCCCCTACGAGCAGTACTTC. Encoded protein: CSVAGVPYEQYF.

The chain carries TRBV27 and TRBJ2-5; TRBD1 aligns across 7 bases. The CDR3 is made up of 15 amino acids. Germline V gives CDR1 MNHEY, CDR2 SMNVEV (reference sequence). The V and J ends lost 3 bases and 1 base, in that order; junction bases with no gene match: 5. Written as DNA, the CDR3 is TGTGCCAGCAGTTTCCTACAGGGGCGCCAAGAGACCCAGTACTTC. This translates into CASSFLQGRQETQYF.

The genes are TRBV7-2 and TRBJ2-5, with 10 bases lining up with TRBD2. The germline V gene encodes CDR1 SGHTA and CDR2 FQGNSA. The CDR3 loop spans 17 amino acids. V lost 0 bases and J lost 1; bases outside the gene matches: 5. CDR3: CASSLAGRLAGQETQYF. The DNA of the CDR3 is TGTGCCAGCAGCTTAGCGGGGCGACTAGCGGGCCAAGAGACCCAGTACTTC. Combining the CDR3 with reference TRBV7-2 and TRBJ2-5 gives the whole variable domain GAGVSQSPSNKVTEKGKDVELRCDPISGHTALYWYRQSLGQGLEFLIYFQGNSAPDKSGLPSDRFSAERTGGSVSTLTIQRTQQEDSAVYLCASSLAGRLAGQETQYFGPGTRLLVL.

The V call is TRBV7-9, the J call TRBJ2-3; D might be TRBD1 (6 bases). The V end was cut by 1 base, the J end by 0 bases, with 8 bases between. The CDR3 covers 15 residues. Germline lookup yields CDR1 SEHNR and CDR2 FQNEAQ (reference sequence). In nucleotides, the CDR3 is TGTGCCAGCAGCTTAGGGACAGCTAGCACAGATACGCAGTATTTT. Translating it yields CASSLGTASTDTQYF.

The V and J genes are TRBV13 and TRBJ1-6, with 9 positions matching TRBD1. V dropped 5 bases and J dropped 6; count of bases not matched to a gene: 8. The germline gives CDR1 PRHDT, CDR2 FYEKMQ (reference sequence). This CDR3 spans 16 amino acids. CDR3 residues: CASSPTGGGGNSPLHF. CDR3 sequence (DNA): TGTGCCAGCAGCCCTACAGGGGGCGGTGGTAATTCACCCCTCCACTTT.

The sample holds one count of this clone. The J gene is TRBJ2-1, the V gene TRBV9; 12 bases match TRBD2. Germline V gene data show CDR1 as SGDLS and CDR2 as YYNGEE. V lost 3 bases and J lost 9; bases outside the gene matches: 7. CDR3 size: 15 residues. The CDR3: CASSALAGGPGEQFF. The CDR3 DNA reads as TGTGCCAGCAGCGCCCTAGCGGGAGGGCCGGGTGAGCAGTTCTTC.

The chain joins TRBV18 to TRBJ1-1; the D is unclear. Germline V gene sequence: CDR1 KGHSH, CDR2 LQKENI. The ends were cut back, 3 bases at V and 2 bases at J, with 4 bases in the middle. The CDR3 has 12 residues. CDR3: CASSPRNTEAFF. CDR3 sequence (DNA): TGTGCCAGCTCACCCAGAAACACTGAAGCTTTCTTT.

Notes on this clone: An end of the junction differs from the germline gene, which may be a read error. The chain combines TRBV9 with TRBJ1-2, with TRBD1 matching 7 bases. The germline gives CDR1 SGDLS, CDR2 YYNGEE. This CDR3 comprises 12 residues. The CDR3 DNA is TGTGCCAGCAGCTCCCTCGGGACAGCAATTTTCTTC. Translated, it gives CASSSLGTAIFF.

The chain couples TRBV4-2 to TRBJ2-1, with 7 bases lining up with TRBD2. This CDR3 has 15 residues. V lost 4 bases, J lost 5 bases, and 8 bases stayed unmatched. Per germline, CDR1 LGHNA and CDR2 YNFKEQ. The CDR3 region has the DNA TGTGCCAGCAGCCCGTCAGCGGGGATTAACAATGAGCAGTTCTTC. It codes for CASSPSAGINNEQFF.

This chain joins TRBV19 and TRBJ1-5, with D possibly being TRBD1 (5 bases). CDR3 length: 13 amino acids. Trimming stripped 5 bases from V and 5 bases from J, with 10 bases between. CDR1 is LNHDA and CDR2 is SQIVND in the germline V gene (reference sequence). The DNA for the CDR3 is TGTGCCAGTAGTCCCAGGGTTGATCAGCCCCAGCATTTT. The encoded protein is CASSPRVDQPQHF.

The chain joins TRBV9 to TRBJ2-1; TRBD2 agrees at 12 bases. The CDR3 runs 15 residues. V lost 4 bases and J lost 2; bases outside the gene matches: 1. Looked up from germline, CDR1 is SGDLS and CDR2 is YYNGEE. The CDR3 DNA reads TGTGCCAGCAGCCGGACTAGCGGGACCTACAATGAGCAGTTCTTC. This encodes CASSRTSGTYNEQFF.

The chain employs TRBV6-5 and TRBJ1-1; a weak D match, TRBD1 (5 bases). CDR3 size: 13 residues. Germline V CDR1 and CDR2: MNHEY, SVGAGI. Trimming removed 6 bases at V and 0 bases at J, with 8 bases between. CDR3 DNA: TGTGCCAGCAGACAGGCTATGAACACTGAAGCTTTCTTT. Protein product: CASRQAMNTEAFF.

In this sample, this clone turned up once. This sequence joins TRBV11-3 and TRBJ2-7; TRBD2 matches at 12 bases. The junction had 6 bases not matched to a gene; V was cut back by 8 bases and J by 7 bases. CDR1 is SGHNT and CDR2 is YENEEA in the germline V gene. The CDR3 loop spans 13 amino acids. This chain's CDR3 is CASGLAGGREQYF. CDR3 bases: TGTGCCAGCGGGCTAGCGGGGGGGCGAGAGCAGTACTTC.

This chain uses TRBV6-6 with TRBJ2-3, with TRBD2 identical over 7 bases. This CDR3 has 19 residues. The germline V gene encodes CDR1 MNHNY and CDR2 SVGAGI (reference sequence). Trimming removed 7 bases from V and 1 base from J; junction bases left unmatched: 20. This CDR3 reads CASTYSGGSGIGRTDTQYF. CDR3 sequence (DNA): TGTGCCAGCACCTACAGCGGCGGGAGTGGGATCGGACGCACAGATACGCAGTATTTT.

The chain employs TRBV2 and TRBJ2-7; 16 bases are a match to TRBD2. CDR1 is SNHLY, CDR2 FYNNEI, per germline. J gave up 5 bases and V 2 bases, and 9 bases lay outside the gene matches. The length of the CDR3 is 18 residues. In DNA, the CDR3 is TGTGCCAGCAGTGAACCGGGACTAGCGGGGGGGTTTTCCGACGAGCAGTACTTC. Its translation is CASSEPGLAGGFSDEQYF.

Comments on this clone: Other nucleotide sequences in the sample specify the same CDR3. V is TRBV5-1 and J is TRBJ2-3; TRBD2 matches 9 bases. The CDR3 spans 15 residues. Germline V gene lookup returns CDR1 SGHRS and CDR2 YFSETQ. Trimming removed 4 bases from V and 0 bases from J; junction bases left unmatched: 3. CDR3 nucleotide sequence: TGCGCCAGCAGCCTAACTAGCGGGAGCACAGATACGCAGTATTTT. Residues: CASSLTSGSTDTQYF.

As DNA, the CDR3 is TGTGCCAGTAGCCCCCTCTCTGGAAACACCATATATTTT. Translation gives CASSPLSGNTIYF. The chain combines TRBV19 with TRBJ1-3; D remains unclear. Germline-derived CDR1 and CDR2 are LNHDA and SQIVND (reference sequence). This CDR3 is built from 13 residues. Trimming cost V 6 bases and J 0 bases, with 6 bases left between them.

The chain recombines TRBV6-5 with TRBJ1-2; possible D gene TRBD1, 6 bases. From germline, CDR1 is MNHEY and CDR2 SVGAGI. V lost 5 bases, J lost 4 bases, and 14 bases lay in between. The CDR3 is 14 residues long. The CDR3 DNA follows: TGTGCCAGCAGTCCGAGACAGGCGCCCTATGGCTACACCTTC. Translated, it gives CASSPRQAPYGYTF.

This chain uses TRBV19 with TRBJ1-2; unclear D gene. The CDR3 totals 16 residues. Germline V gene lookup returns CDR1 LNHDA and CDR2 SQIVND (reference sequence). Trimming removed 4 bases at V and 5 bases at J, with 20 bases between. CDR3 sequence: CASSRLADGDPYGYTF. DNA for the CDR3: TGTGCCAGTAGTAGGTTGGCGGACGGGGATCCTTATGGCTACACCTTC.

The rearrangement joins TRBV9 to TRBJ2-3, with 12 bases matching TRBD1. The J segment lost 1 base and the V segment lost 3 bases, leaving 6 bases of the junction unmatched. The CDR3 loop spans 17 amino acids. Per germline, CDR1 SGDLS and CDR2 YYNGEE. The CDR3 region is CASSETGTGGGTDTQYF. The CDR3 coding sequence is TGTGCCAGCAGCGAAACCGGGACAGGGGGCGGCACAGATACGCAGTATTTT.

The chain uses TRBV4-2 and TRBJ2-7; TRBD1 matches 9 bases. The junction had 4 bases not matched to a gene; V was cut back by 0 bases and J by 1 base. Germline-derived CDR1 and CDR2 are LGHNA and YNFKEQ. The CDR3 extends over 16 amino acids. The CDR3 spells CASSQEAGTGSYEQYF. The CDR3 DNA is TGTGCCAGCAGCCAAGAAGCCGGGACAGGGTCCTACGAGCAGTACTTC.

The CDR3 sequence is CASSQQAASYNSPLHF. The CDR3 DNA follows: TGTGCCAGTAGTCAACAGGCTGCCAGCTATAATTCACCCCTCCACTTT. This chain links TRBV19 with TRBJ1-6, with D possibly TRBD1 on 5 matching bases. CDR3 size: 16 residues. Germline V lookup: CDR1 LNHDA, CDR2 SQIVND (reference sequence). Between the trimmed V and J ends, which lost 5 bases and 3 bases, there was a span of 14 bases. Full variable domain (remainder filled in from reference TRBV19 and TRBJ1-6): DGGITQSPKYLFRKEGQNVTLSCEQNLNHDAMYWYRQDPGQGLRLIYYSQIVNDFQKGDIAEGYSVSREKKESFPLTVTSAQKNPTAFYLCASSQQAASYNSPLHFGNGTRLTVT.

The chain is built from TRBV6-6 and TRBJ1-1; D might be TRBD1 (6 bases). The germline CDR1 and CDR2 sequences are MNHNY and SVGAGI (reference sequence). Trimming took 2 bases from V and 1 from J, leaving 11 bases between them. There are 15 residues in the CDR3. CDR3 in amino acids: CASSYTGQGNTEAFF. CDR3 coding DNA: TGTGCCAGCAGTTACACGGGACAAGGGAACACTGAAGCTTTCTTT.

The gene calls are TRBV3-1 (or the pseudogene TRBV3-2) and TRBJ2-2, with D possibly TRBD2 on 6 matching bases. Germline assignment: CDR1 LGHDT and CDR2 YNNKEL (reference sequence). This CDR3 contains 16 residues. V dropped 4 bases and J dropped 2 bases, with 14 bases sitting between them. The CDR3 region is CASSPRRGHNTGELFF. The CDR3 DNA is TGTGCCAGCAGCCCGAGGCGGGGCCACAACACCGGGGAGCTGTTTTTT.

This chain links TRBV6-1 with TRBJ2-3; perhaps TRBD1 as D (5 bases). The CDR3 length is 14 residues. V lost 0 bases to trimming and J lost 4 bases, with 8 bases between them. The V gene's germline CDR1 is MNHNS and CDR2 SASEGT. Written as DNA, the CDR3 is TGTGCCAGCAGTGAAGCGACAGCAGCAGATACGCAGTATTTT. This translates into CASSEATAADTQYF.

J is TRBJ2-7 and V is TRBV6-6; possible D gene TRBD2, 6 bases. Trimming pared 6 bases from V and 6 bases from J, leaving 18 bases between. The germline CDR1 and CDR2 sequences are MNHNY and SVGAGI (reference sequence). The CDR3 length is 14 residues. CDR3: CASSLLSLGGEQYF. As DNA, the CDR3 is TGTGCCAGCAGCCTCCTAAGTCTGGGAGGCGAGCAGTACTTC.

CDR3 loop: CASSRDLREDQPQHF. CDR3 sequence (DNA): TGCGCCAGCAGCCGGGACCTCCGGGAGGATCAGCCCCAGCATTTT. J is TRBJ1-5 and V is TRBV10-2, with D perhaps TRBD1 (5 bases). Trimming left V 6 bases short and J 5 bases short, with 17 bases between. The germline V gene has CDR1 WSHSY and CDR2 SAAADI. The CDR3 runs 15 residues.

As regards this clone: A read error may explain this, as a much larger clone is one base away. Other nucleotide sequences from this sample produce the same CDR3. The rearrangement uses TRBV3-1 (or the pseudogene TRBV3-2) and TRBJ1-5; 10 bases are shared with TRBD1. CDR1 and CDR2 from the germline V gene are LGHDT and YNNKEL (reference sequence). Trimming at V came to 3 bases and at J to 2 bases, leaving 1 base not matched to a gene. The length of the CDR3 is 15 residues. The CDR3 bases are TGTGCCAGCAGCCAGGGGACAGGGGGCAATCAGCCCCAGCATTTT. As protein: CASSQGTGGNQPQHF.

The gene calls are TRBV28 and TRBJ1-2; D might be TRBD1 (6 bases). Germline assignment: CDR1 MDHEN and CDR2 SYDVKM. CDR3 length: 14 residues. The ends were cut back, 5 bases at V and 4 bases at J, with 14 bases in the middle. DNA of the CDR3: TGTGCCAGCAGTGGGGCGGACAGCTTCTATGGCTACACCTTC. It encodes CASSGADSFYGYTF.

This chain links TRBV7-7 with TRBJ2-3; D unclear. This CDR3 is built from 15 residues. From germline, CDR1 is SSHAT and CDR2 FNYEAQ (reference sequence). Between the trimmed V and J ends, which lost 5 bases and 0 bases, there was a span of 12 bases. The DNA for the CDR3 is TGTGCCAGCAGCCCCCTCGTGTCGAGCACAGATACGCAGTATTTT. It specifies CASSPLVSSTDTQYF.

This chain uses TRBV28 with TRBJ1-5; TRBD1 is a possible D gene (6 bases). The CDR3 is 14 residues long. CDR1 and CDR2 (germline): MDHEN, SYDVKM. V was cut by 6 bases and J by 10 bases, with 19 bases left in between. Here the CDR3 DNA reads TGTGCCAGCAGGGCTAGAGGGGGGGCACCCCCCCAGCATTTT. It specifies CASRARGGAPPQHF.